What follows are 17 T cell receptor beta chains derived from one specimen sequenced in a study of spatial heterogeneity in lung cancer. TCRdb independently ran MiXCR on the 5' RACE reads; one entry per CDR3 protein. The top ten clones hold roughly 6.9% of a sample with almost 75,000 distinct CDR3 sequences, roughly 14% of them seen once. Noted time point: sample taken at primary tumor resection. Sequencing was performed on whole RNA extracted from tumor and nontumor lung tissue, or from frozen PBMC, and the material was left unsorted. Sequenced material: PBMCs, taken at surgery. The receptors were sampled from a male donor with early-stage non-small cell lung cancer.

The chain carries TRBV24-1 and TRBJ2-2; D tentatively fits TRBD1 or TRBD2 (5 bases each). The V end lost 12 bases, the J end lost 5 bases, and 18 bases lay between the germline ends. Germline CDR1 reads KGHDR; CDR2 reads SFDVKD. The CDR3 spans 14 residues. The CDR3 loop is CAARTTGGTGELFF. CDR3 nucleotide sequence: TGTGCCGCCCGGACAACTGGAGGAACCGGGGAGCTGTTTTTT.

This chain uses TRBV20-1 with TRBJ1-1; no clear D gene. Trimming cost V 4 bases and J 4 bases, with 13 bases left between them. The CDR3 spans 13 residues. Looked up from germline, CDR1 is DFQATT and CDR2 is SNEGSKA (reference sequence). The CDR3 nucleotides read TGCAGTGCTATAAGGCAGGACTTCACTGAAGCTTTCTTT. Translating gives CSAIRQDFTEAFF.

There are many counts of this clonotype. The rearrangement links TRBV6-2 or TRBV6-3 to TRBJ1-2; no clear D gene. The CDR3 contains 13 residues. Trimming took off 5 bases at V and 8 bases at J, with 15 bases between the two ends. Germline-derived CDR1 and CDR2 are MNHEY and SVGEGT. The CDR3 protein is CASSMVPRMGYTF. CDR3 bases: TGTGCCAGCAGTATGGTACCCCGAATGGGCTACACCTTC.

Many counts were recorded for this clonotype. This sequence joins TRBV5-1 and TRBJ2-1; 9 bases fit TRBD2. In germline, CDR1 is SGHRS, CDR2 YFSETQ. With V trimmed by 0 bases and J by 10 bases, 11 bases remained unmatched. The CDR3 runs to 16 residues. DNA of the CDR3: TGCGCCAGCAGCTTGGCTAGTGGGACTAGCATAGGCGAGCAGTTCTTC. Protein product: CASSLASGTSIGEQFF.

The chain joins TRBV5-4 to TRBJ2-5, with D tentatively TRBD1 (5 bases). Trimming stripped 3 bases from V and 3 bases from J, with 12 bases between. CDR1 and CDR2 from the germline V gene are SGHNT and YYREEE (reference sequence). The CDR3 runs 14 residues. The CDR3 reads CASSSWTRKETQYF. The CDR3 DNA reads TGTGCCAGCAGCTCCTGGACAAGGAAAGAGACCCAGTACTTC.

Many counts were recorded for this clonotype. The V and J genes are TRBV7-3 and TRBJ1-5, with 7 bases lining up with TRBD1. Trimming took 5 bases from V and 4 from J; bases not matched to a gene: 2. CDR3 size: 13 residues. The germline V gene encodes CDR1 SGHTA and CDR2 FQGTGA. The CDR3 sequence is CASSPGQNQPQHF. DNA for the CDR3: TGTGCCAGCAGCCCGGGACAGAATCAGCCCCAGCATTTT. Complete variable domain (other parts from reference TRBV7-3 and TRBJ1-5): GAGVSQTPSNKVTEKGKYVELRCDPISGHTALYWYRQSLGQGPEFLIYFQGTGAADDSGLPNDRFFAVRPEGSVSTLKIQRTERGDSAVYLCASSPGQNQPQHFGDGTRLSIL.

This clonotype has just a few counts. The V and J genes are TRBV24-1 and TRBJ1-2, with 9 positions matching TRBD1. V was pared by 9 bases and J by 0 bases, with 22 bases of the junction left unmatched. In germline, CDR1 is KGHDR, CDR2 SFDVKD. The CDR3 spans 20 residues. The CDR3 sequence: CATEGLPGQGDSGTNYGYTF. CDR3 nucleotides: TGTGCCACCGAAGGATTACCGGGACAGGGAGATTCGGGGACTAACTATGGCTACACCTTC.

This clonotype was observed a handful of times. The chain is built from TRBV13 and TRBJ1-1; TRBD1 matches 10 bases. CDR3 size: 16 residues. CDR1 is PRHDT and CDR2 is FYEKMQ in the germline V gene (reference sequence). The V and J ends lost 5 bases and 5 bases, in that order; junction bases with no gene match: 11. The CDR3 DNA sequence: TGTGCCAGCAGCGAATTCTATACGGGACAGGGGACTGAAGCTTTCTTT. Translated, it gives CASSEFYTGQGTEAFF.

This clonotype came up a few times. The CDR3 reads CASSFSGGPEYEQYF. The CDR3, as DNA: TGTGCCAGCAGCTTTTCAGGGGGCCCCGAGTACGAGCAGTACTTC. The chain uses TRBV7-2 and TRBJ2-7; 8 bases are a match to TRBD1. The CDR3 extends over 15 amino acids. Trimming took 3 bases from V and 4 from J; bases not matched to a gene: 8. The germline V gene has CDR1 SGHTA and CDR2 FQGNSA.

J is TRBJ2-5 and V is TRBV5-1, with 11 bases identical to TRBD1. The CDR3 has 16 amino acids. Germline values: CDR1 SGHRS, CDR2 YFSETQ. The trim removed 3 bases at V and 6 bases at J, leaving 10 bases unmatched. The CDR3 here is CASSWTGQGASKTQYF. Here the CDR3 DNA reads TGCGCCAGCAGCTGGACCGGACAGGGGGCGAGTAAGACCCAGTACTTC.

The CDR3 loop reads CASSPQGTGDYGYTF. As DNA, the CDR3 is TGTGCCAGCTCACCTCAGGGGACAGGGGACTATGGCTACACCTTC. The chain joins TRBV18 to TRBJ1-2; 10 bases agree with TRBD1. With V trimmed by 3 bases and J by 3 bases, 4 bases remained unmatched. Germline lookup yields CDR1 KGHSH and CDR2 LQKENI. This CDR3 is 15 amino acids long. The full variable domain, rest sourced from reference TRBV18 and TRBJ1-2, is NAGVMQNPRHLVRRRGQEARLRCSPMKGHSHVYWYRQLPEEGLKFMVYLQKENIIDESGMPKERFSAEFPKEGPSILRIQQVVRGDSAAYFCASSPQGTGDYGYTFGSGTRLTVV.

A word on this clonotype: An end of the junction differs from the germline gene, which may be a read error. CDR3 nucleotide sequence: TGTGCCAGCAGCTTATCGGGACAAAGTTACGAGCGGTACTTC. This translates into CASSLSGQSYERYF. V usage is TRBV7-2 and J usage is TRBJ2-7; tentatively, D is TRBD1 (6 bases). This CDR3 spans 14 amino acids. Looked up from germline, CDR1 is SGHTA and CDR2 is FQGNSA.

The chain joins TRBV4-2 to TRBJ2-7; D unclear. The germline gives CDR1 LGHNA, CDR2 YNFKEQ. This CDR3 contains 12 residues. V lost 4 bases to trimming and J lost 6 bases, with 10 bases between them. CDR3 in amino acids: CASSPSLGEQYF. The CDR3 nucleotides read TGTGCCAGCAGCCCGAGCCTAGGCGAGCAGTACTTC.

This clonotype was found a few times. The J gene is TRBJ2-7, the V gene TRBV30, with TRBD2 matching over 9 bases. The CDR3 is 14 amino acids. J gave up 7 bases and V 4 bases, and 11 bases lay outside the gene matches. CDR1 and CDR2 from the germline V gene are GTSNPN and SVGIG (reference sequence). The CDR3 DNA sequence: TGTGCCTGGAACTGGGCAGCGGGAGGATGGGAGCAGTACTTC. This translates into CAWNWAAGGWEQYF.

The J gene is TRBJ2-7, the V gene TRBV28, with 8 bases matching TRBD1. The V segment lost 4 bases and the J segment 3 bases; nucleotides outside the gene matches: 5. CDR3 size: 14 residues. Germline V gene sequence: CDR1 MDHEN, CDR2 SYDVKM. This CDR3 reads CASSSRGLDYEQYF. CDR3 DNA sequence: TGTGCCAGCAGTTCCAGGGGGCTTGACTACGAGCAGTACTTC.

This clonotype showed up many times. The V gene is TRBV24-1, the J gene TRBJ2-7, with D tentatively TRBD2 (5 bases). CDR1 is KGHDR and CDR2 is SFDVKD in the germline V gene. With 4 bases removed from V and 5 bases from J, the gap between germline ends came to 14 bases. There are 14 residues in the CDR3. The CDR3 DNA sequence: TGTGCCACCAGTGACCCAAGGCGGGCTCACGAGCAGTACTTC. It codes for CATSDPRRAHEQYF.

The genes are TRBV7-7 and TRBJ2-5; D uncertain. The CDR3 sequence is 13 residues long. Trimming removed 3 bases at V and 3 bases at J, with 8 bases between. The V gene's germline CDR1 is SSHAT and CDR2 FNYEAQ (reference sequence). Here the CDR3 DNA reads TGTGCCAGCAGCTTCGCCGAGAAAGAGACCCAGTACTTC. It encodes CASSFAEKETQYF. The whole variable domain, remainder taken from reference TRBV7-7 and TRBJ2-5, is GAGVSQSPRYKVTKRGQDVTLRCDPISSHATLYWYQQALGQGPEFLTYFNYEAQPDKSGLPSDRFSAERPEGSISTLTIQRTEQRDSAMYRCASSFAEKETQYFGPGTRLLVL.